This T cell receptor beta chain is drawn from a study of T cells in Graves' hyperthyroidism and ophthalmopathy. Study at large: Sampling of peripheral blood happened at initial diagnosis, prior to any treatment.

Uncontrolled infections, other autoimmune diseases, pregnancy or lactation led to exclusion of patients. From germline, CDR1 is SGHAT and CDR2 FQDESV (reference sequence). The junction had 8 bases not matched to a gene; V was cut back by 5 bases and J by 5 bases. This CDR3 contains 15 residues. RNA transcripts served as the template for amplifying TCR beta CDR3 regions. Carried out on the TCR CDR3, a first-round RT-PCR used the HTBI primer set. One entry per CDR3 protein, called by TCRdb with MiXCR from the multiplex PCR reads. The data hold about 640,000 distinct CDR3 sequences, with less than 25% observed a single time. This clonotype turned up a few times.

The genes are TRBV11-1 and TRBJ1-4, with 7 bases that match TRBD1. Sequenced material: blood. This clonotype was sampled from a man aged 25 to 40 with Graves' ophthalmopathy. Here the CDR3 reads CASSHHRDRNEKLFF. CDR3 DNA: TGTGCCAGCAGCCATCACCGGGACAGAAATGAAAAACTGTTTTTT.